This T cell receptor (beta chain) was found in a study of T-cell reconstitution after alpha-beta-depleted transplantation in children. This clonotype came up a few times. The TCRbeta library was prepared with unique molecular identifiers. From the PCR reads, TCRdb called clonotypes with MiXCR, one entry per CDR3 protein. The sample holds about 340,000 distinct CDR3 sequences, approximately 12% seen once. Sequenced here: PBMCs, sampled from the stem cell graft. The TCR comes from a human donor who donated a stem cell graft to a child with Fanconi anemia.

The DNA of the CDR3 is TGTGCCAGCAGACTTGGAGGGGGGCCAGGCGGGGAGCTGTTTTTT. Translating it yields CASRLGGGPGGELFF. The chain combines TRBV7-8 with TRBJ2-2; D possibly matches TRBD1 or TRBD2 (6 bases each). The CDR3 totals 15 residues. Trimming pared 6 bases from V and 7 bases from J, leaving 18 bases between. Germline CDR1 reads SGHVS; CDR2 reads FQNEAQ.